These 11 T cell receptor beta chains share one sample of origin, sequenced in a study of OX40 agonist ivuxolimab in advanced cancers. Here immunoSEQ multiplex PCR was the method, and the copy in TCRdb shows in-frame clones only, minus some. There are more than 85,000 clones in the sample; less than 95% occur only once, and 1.5% to 2% lies in the top ten. This sample comprised CD4+ or CD8+ T cells sorted from blood, obtained in a trial of the OX40 agonist ivuxolimab. These receptors were obtained from an adult with an advanced solid tumor such as melanoma, head and neck, liver or kidney cancer.

The V and J genes are TRBV5-1 and TRBJ1-2; TRBD1 is a possible D gene (5 bases). The CDR3 has 14 residues. Germline-derived CDR1 and CDR2 are SGHRS and YFSETQ. Trimming shortened V by 0 bases and J by 5 bases, and 11 bases separated the two germline ends. Here the CDR3 DNA reads TGCGCCAGCAGCTTGGGACAGTCGATTTATGGCTACACCTTC. Translated: CASSLGQSIYGYTF.

This sequence joins TRBV5-4 and TRBJ1-1, with D hard to call. V was shortened by 1 base and J by 5 bases, with 6 bases between the two germline ends. Germline V gives CDR1 SGHNT, CDR2 YYREEE (reference sequence). This CDR3 comprises 12 residues. The CDR3 loop reads CASSLYQTEAFF. The CDR3 nucleotides are TGTGCCAGCAGCTTGTACCAAACTGAAGCTTTCTTT.

CDR3 region: CASSLGGYSYNEQFF. The CDR3 DNA follows: TGTGCCAGCAGCTTAGGAGGGTACTCCTACAATGAGCAGTTCTTC. V usage is TRBV11-3 and J usage is TRBJ2-1; D is possibly TRBD2 (5 bases). The CDR3 is 15 amino acids. Germline V gives CDR1 SGHNT, CDR2 YENEEA. Trimming removed 1 base at V and 0 bases at J, with 7 bases between.

Only one count was recorded for this clone. Other DNA sequences within the sample encode an identical CDR3. The chain couples TRBV19 to TRBJ2-5; D gene uncertain. CDR3 length: 14 residues. Trimming removed 3 bases from V and 2 bases from J, with 10 bases in between. The germline V gene has CDR1 LNHDA and CDR2 SQIVND (reference sequence). CDR3 sequence reads: CASSIGTLQETQYF. In DNA form, the CDR3 reads TGTGCCAGTAGTATTGGTACCTTACAAGAGACCCAGTACTTC. The whole variable domain, remainder taken from reference TRBV19 and TRBJ2-5, is DGGITQSPKYLFRKEGQNVTLSCEQNLNHDAMYWYRQDPGQGLRLIYYSQIVNDFQKGDIAEGYSVSREKKESFPLTVTSAQKNPTAFYLCASSIGTLQETQYFGPGTRLLVL.

The gene calls are TRBV19 and TRBJ2-3; D possibly corresponds to TRBD1 (5 bases). CDR1 is LNHDA and CDR2 is SQIVND in the germline V gene (reference sequence). V was cut by 5 bases and J by 3 bases, with 12 bases left in between. This CDR3 is built from 14 residues. The CDR3 here is CASSLLRQTDTQYF. The CDR3, as DNA: TGTGCCAGTAGTCTCCTGCGACAGACAGATACGCAGTATTTT.

This rearrangement joins TRBV7-8 to TRBJ1-5; 7 positions agree with TRBD1. Germline V gives CDR1 SGHVS, CDR2 FQNEAQ. The CDR3 loop spans 14 amino acids. With V trimmed by 3 bases and J by 2 bases, 1 base remained unmatched. The CDR3 DNA is TGTGCCAGCAGCTTCGGACAGGGCAATCAGCCCCAGCATTTT. This encodes CASSFGQGNQPQHF.

V usage is TRBV6-1 and J usage is TRBJ1-1, with TRBD1 matching over 7 bases. The CDR3 runs to 14 residues. Germline lookup yields CDR1 MNHNS and CDR2 SASEGT. Losses at the gene ends were 5 bases for V and 5 bases for J; bases not matched to a gene: 8. In nucleotides, the CDR3 is TGTGCCAGCAGTCCAGGGGGTGGGGGTACTGAAGCTTTCTTT. Translating gives CASSPGGGGTEAFF.

The V and J genes are TRBV4-2 and TRBJ2-3; the D is unclear. The ends were cut back, 2 bases at V and 8 bases at J, with 11 bases in the middle. CDR3 length: 13 amino acids. Per the germline V gene, CDR1 is LGHNA and CDR2 is YNFKEQ. In DNA, the CDR3 is TGTGCCAGCAGCCAACCCCCGCCGAGTACGCAGTATTTT. Protein product: CASSQPPPSTQYF.

The V and J genes are TRBV19 and TRBJ1-3; 8 bases are shared with TRBD1. This CDR3 is built from 14 residues. Trimming took 8 bases from V and 5 from J; bases not matched to a gene: 8. Germline V lookup: CDR1 LNHDA, CDR2 SQIVND (reference sequence). CDR3 nucleotide sequence: TGTGCCAGTTCCCCACGACAGGGGCGAAACACCATATATTTT. This codes for CASSPRQGRNTIYF.

For the CDR3, the DNA is TGCGCCAGCAGTGAGTCACCAGGGGGCATGATGAACACTGAAGCTTTCTTT. Protein sequence: CASSESPGGMMNTEAFF. The chain uses TRBV10-1 and TRBJ1-1, with 8 nucleotides matching TRBD1. CDR3 length: 17 residues. CDR1 is WNHNN, CDR2 SYGVQD, per germline (reference sequence). V was pared by 0 bases and J by 0 bases, with 6 bases of the junction left unmatched.

This clone was detected a few times. V and J are TRBV1 and TRBJ2-1. TRBV1 is a known pseudogene. The CDR3 runs 17 residues. CDR3 nucleotides: TGCACCAGCAGCCCCCGATGCGTAGGGTGGGCCTACAATGAGCAGTTCTTC. Its translation is CTSSPRCVGWAYNEQFF.